This paragraph reports one T cell receptor (beta chain). Antigen unknown. Profiled with immunoSEQ multiplex PCR; TCRdb holds only in-frame clones, not every one. The data show roughly 1,500,000 clones, 98% seen once. The data belong to a study of shared clonotypes between healthy human individuals. Free of recent acute infections or vaccinations, the donors were healthy HIV-negative adults. Broader study findings: The low donor count limited represented genetic and exposure-history diversity.

Trimming stripped 7 bases from V and 5 bases from J, with 12 bases between. Germline loops: CDR1 SNHLY, CDR2 FYNNEI. There are 13 residues in the CDR3. The V call is TRBV2, the J call TRBJ1-5; perhaps TRBD1 as D (6 bases). The TCR originated in a man aged 25 to 45 in good health. Specimen: naive CD4+ T cells sorted from blood. Noted subset: CD45RA+ positively selected. The CDR3 loop is CASNREVYQPQHF. The CDR3 bases are TGTGCCAGCAACAGGGAAGTGTATCAGCCCCAGCATTTT. The variable domain in full, with the rest retrieved from reference TRBV2 and TRBJ1-5, is EPEVTQTPSHQVTQMGQEVILRCVPISNHLYFYWYRQILGQKVEFLVSFYNNEISEKSEIFDDQFSVERPDGSNFTLKIRSTKLEDSAMYFCASNREVYQPQHFGDGTRLSIL.